A single sample is the source of the 23 T cell receptor beta chains below, sequenced in a study of T cell changes during pregnancy in multiple sclerosis. Clones were sequenced by immunoSEQ multiplex PCR, and TCRdb holds only the in-frame ones, with some missing. The top ten clones hold 2.5% to 3.5% of a sample with about 100,000 clones, more than 85% of them seen once. The sequencing used peripheral blood, collected in the second trimester of pregnancy. The source is a female donor with multiple sclerosis, enrolled in a pregnancy study.

The chain links TRBV28 to TRBJ1-5; D is unclear. Trimming pared 4 bases from V and 7 bases from J, leaving 11 bases between. This CDR3 contains 13 residues. Germline-derived CDR1 and CDR2 are MDHEN and SYDVKM. The CDR3, as DNA: TGTGCCAGCAGTTCCGGCGGGGTCCAGCCCCAGCATTTT. Translation: CASSSGGVQPQHF.

The chain couples TRBV19 to TRBJ1-1; a possible D gene is TRBD1 (6 bases). The germline CDR1 and CDR2 sequences are LNHDA and SQIVND (reference sequence). Trimming pared 2 bases from V and 2 bases from J, leaving 12 bases between. The CDR3 sequence is 15 residues long. CDR3: CASSILGTPNTEAFF. CDR3 nucleotide sequence: TGTGCCAGTAGTATACTCGGGACACCAAACACTGAAGCTTTCTTT.

The chain employs TRBV4-2 and TRBJ2-7; tentative D call: TRBD2 (6 bases). Trimming removed 0 bases at V and 4 bases at J, with 13 bases between. Germline V gene data show CDR1 as LGHNA and CDR2 as YNFKEQ. This CDR3 is built from 15 residues. CDR3 nucleotides: TGTGCCAGCAGCCAAGATCGTTCAGGGACTTACGAGCAGTACTTC. This encodes CASSQDRSGTYEQYF.

V and J are TRBV10-1 and TRBJ1-1; 7 bases are a match to TRBD1. CDR1 and CDR2 from the germline V gene are WNHNN and SYGVQD (reference sequence). The CDR3 contains 14 residues. V dropped 1 base and J dropped 10; count of bases not matched to a gene: 9. The CDR3 region is CASSELYRGVGAFF. CDR3 nucleotide sequence: TGCGCCAGCAGTGAGTTGTACAGGGGAGTGGGAGCTTTCTTT.

This clone has just a few counts. The genes are TRBV29-1 and TRBJ1-1, with D perhaps TRBD1 (6 bases). The V end lost 5 bases, the J end lost 4 bases, and 11 bases lay between the germline ends. The CDR3 runs 12 residues. CDR1 is SQVTM, CDR2 ANQGSEA, per germline. For the CDR3, the DNA is TGCAGCGTTTACAGGGTTGGCACTGAAGCTTTCTTT. It codes for CSVYRVGTEAFF.

The chain is built from TRBV6-6 and TRBJ1-5; a weak D match, TRBD1 (6 bases). Germline CDR1 MNHNY, CDR2 SVGAGI (reference sequence). The V end lost 4 bases, the J end lost 0 bases, and 10 bases lay between the germline ends. CDR3 length: 15 amino acids. The CDR3 bases are TGTGCCAGCAGTTTTAGACAGGTTAGCAATCAGCCCCAGCATTTT. This translates into CASSFRQVSNQPQHF.

The V gene is TRBV19, the J gene TRBJ1-5, with a possible D match to TRBD1 (6 bases). V was cut by 10 bases and J by 7 bases, with 20 bases left in between. The CDR3 has 14 residues. The V gene's germline CDR1 is LNHDA and CDR2 SQIVND (reference sequence). The CDR3 region is CATATGRNKQPQHF. The CDR3 DNA is TGTGCCACCGCGACAGGCCGAAATAAACAGCCCCAGCATTTT.

The chain is built from TRBV11-1 and TRBJ2-2, with D possibly TRBD1 on 6 matching bases. Germline CDR1 reads SGHAT; CDR2 reads FQDESV (reference sequence). There are 15 residues in the CDR3. V was shortened by 5 bases and J by 6 bases, with 16 bases between the two germline ends. CDR3 DNA: TGTGCCAGCAGCCCAAAACAGGGTTATGCCGGGGAGCTGTTTTTT. Translated: CASSPKQGYAGELFF.

This chain uses TRBV7-9 with TRBJ2-5; D might be TRBD2 (5 bases). V was pared by 2 bases and J by 4 bases, with 14 bases between. Looked up from germline, CDR1 is SEHNR and CDR2 is FQNEAQ (reference sequence). The CDR3 length is 15 residues. CDR3 DNA: TGTGCCAGCAGCTTAAGCGGCGGAGTGGGAGAGACCCAGTACTTC. Translating it yields CASSLSGGVGETQYF.

The chain carries TRBV27 and TRBJ2-2; 7 bases match TRBD2. After removal of 3 bases from V and 6 bases from J, the junction contained 7 bases not matched to a gene. CDR3 size: 15 residues. From germline, CDR1 is MNHEY and CDR2 SMNVEV (reference sequence). The CDR3 nucleotides are TGTGCCAGCAGTTTTGGGGACTATCGGGCCGGGGAGCTGTTTTTT. It is translated as CASSFGDYRAGELFF.

The chain couples TRBV4-3 to TRBJ2-1, with TRBD2 identical over 10 bases. CDR3 length equals 17 residues. With 0 bases clipped from V and 8 bases from J, the junction kept 10 bases outside the gene matches. Per germline, CDR1 LGHNA and CDR2 YSLEER. CDR3 DNA: TGCGCCAGCAGCCAAGAAGGGCGAACTAGCGGGAACGATGAGCAGTTCTTC. It encodes CASSQEGRTSGNDEQFF.

The rearrangement joins TRBV15 to TRBJ1-2; possibly TRBD1 for D (5 bases). Between the trimmed V and J ends, which lost 0 bases and 3 bases, there was a span of 14 bases. CDR3 length: 16 amino acids. Germline V gene lookup returns CDR1 LNHNV and CDR2 YYDKDF (reference sequence). Written as DNA, the CDR3 is TGTGCCACCAGCAGAGAATTAGGGGTGACTGACTATGGCTACACCTTC. Protein sequence: CATSRELGVTDYGYTF.

The chain couples TRBV5-6 to TRBJ2-1; TRBD2 matches 10 bases. Germline V gives CDR1 SGHDT, CDR2 YYEEEE. Trimming removed 4 bases from V and 7 bases from J; junction bases left unmatched: 5. This CDR3 is built from 14 residues. DNA of the CDR3: TGTGCCAGCAGCAACGGACTAGCGGTTAATGAGCAGTTCTTC. Amino acid sequence: CASSNGLAVNEQFF.

The count of this clone is one. Here the CDR3 DNA reads TGTGCCAGCAGTTATACAGGGGCTGGAAATCAGCCCCAGCATTTT. Its translation is CASSYTGAGNQPQHF. The chain has TRBV27 and TRBJ1-5, with 7 bases lining up with TRBD1. Germline V gene lookup returns CDR1 MNHEY and CDR2 SMNVEV (reference sequence). Trimming at V came to 4 bases and at J to 4 bases, leaving 7 bases not matched to a gene. The length of the CDR3 is 15 residues.

The V call is TRBV4-2, the J call TRBJ2-7; D is uncertain. The CDR3 has 13 amino acids. V shed 8 bases and J shed 7 bases, with 18 bases lying between them. The germline V gene has CDR1 LGHNA and CDR2 YNFKEQ. The CDR3 loop reads CASPPRPEDEQYF. Here the CDR3 DNA reads TGTGCCAGCCCCCCTAGACCCGAGGATGAGCAGTACTTC.

The chain has TRBV6-4 and TRBJ2-3; a weak D match, TRBD1 (6 bases). CDR1 MRHNA and CDR2 SNTAGT come from the germline V gene. The CDR3 covers 16 residues. V dropped 0 bases and J dropped 2 bases, with 12 bases sitting between them. The CDR3 nucleotides are TGTGCCAGCAGTGACTCGCAGGGGCAGCCCACAGATACGCAGTATTTT. Protein product: CASSDSQGQPTDTQYF.

The chain joins TRBV6-6 to TRBJ2-7; 7 nucleotides match TRBD2. Germline V CDR1 and CDR2: MNHNY, SVGAGI (reference sequence). V was clipped by 0 bases and J by 5 bases; unmatched bases: 7. The CDR3 contains 15 residues. The CDR3 sequence: CASSYSRESGHEQYF. DNA for the CDR3: TGTGCCAGCAGTTACTCGCGGGAGTCAGGCCACGAGCAGTACTTC.

This chain uses TRBV9 with TRBJ2-7, with 8 bases fitting TRBD1. CDR1 and CDR2 (germline): SGDLS, YYNGEE. This CDR3 spans 14 amino acids. Unmatched junction bases numbered 1, after V lost 2 bases and J lost 0 bases. The CDR3 protein is CASSVGQVSYEQYF. Written as DNA, the CDR3 is TGTGCCAGCAGCGTGGGACAGGTCTCCTACGAGCAGTACTTC.

This chain links TRBV4-3 with TRBJ1-4; weak D call: TRBD1 (5 bases). The CDR3 sequence is 15 residues long. The germline gives CDR1 LGHNA, CDR2 YSLEER. Trimming left V 0 bases short and J 10 bases short, with 15 bases between. The CDR3 protein is CASSQEGVRGGKLFF. CDR3 bases: TGCGCCAGCAGCCAAGAAGGGGTTCGGGGGGGAAAACTGTTTTTT.

The rearrangement joins TRBV28 to TRBJ2-5; 8 bases line up with TRBD1. Germline trimming cut 4 bases from V and 1 base from J; bases unmatched to any gene: 8. The germline gives CDR1 MDHEN, CDR2 SYDVKM. This CDR3 spans 16 amino acids. The CDR3 spells CASSWSTGATQETQYF. The CDR3 DNA sequence: TGTGCCAGCAGTTGGTCGACAGGGGCGACCCAAGAGACCCAGTACTTC.

V gene TRBV28 combines with J gene TRBJ2-7, with 8 bases matching TRBD2. The V gene end was trimmed by 8 bases and the J gene end by 4 bases; junction bases not matched to a gene: 4. CDR1 and CDR2 (germline): MDHEN, SYDVKM. CDR3 length: 12 amino acids. In nucleotides, the CDR3 is TGTGCCAGCTCCGGGACTAGGTACGAGCAGTACTTC. Translation gives CASSGTRYEQYF.

V usage is TRBV5-5 and J usage is TRBJ2-7; D is unresolved. The CDR3 covers 13 residues. V was pared by 3 bases and J by 4 bases, with 11 bases between. CDR1 and CDR2 (germline): SGHKS, YYEKEE (reference sequence). For the CDR3, the DNA is TGTGCCAGCAGCTCCCCCCCCGCGTACGAGCAGTACTTC. As protein: CASSSPPAYEQYF.

CDR3 coding DNA: TGTGCCAGCAGTGCCACGACAGGGGGTGAGCAGTACTTC. Protein product: CASSATTGGEQYF. The chain uses TRBV25-1 and TRBJ2-7; 9 bases fit TRBD1. From germline, CDR1 is MGHDK and CDR2 SYGVNS. The CDR3 is 13 amino acids. After removal of 4 bases from V and 7 bases from J, the junction contained 5 bases not matched to a gene.